These 27 T cell receptor beta chains originate from one sample sequenced in a study of T-cell memory formation after mild COVID-19. One entry per CDR3 protein, called by TCRdb with MiXCR from the 5' RACE reads. The table has hundreds of thousands of distinct CDR3 sequences, roughly 13% seen once. Sequenced input: PBMCs or a T cell subset sorted from them (not recorded which). All receptors derive from a young man who had mild COVID-19 (a few samples of this study predate the infection). Cell type and time point are not known.

Only a few counts were recorded for this clonotype. The V and J genes are TRBV20-1 and TRBJ1-4; 7 bases are a match to TRBD1. This CDR3 region has 15 residues. CDR1 DFQATT and CDR2 SNEGSKA come from the germline V gene (reference sequence). Unmatched junction bases numbered 12, after V lost 3 bases and J lost 8 bases. DNA of the CDR3: TGCAGTGCTAGCCGAAAGACAGGGTTGGGGGAAAAACTGTTTTTT. It encodes CSASRKTGLGEKLFF.

This clonotype came up many times. J is TRBJ2-2 and V is TRBV7-3; 7 positions match TRBD2. In germline, CDR1 is SGHTA, CDR2 FQGTGA. The CDR3 covers 14 residues. Trimming removed 5 bases from V and 6 bases from J; junction bases left unmatched: 6. This chain's CDR3 is CASSPQAGPGELFF. The CDR3, as DNA: TGTGCCAGCAGCCCCCAAGCGGGACCCGGGGAGCTGTTTTTT.

This clonotype was observed a handful of times. This chain joins TRBV5-1 and TRBJ2-7; 12 nucleotides line up with TRBD1. V lost 2 bases and J lost 7; bases outside the gene matches: 7. The length of the CDR3 is 15 residues. Germline loops: CDR1 SGHRS, CDR2 YFSETQ. The CDR3 loop reads CASSFRGQGASEQYF. CDR3 bases: TGCGCCAGCAGCTTCCGGGGACAGGGGGCATCGGAGCAGTACTTC. Filled out from reference TRBV5-1 and TRBJ2-7, the complete variable domain reads KAGVTQTPRYLIKTRGQQVTLSCSPISGHRSVSWYQQTPGQGLQFLFEYFSETQRNKGNFPGRFSGRQFSNSRSEMNVSTLELGDSALYLCASSFRGQGASEQYFGPGTRLTVT.

V is TRBV4-2 and J is TRBJ2-1; TRBD2 might be the D (6 bases). V lost 0 bases to trimming and J lost 12 bases, with 21 bases between them. Germline CDR1 is LGHNA and CDR2 is YNFKEQ. The CDR3 totals 16 residues. The CDR3 spells CASSQDLAAEALGQFF. The CDR3 DNA sequence: TGTGCCAGCAGCCAAGATTTAGCGGCGGAGGCTCTAGGGCAGTTCTTC.

In its sample, this clonotype was seen a few times. The chain couples TRBV11-2 to TRBJ1-1, with D perhaps TRBD1 (5 bases). CDR1 and CDR2 from the germline V gene are SGHAT and FQNNGV. V lost 2 bases and J 3 bases, leaving 22 bases between the germline ends. This CDR3 is built from 18 residues. The CDR3 protein is CASSLRGRGRHKDTEAFF. For the CDR3, the DNA is TGTGCCAGCAGCTTAAGGGGTAGGGGAAGGCATAAGGACACTGAAGCTTTCTTT.

V usage is TRBV3-1 and J usage is TRBJ2-1, with 14 bases that match TRBD2. The CDR3 loop spans 18 amino acids. V lost 4 bases to trimming and J lost 2 bases; unmatched junction nucleotides: 7. Germline CDR1 and CDR2: LGHDT and YNNKEL (reference sequence). This chain's CDR3 is CASSPSGLAGDTYNEQFF. DNA of the CDR3: TGTGCCAGCAGCCCCTCGGGACTAGCGGGGGATACCTACAATGAGCAGTTCTTC.

The chain is built from TRBV2 and TRBJ2-7; D is unresolved. This CDR3 comprises 14 residues. Germline loops: CDR1 SNHLY, CDR2 FYNNEI. V lost 1 base to trimming and J lost 0 bases, with 7 bases between them. The CDR3 spells CASSEGQVSYEQYV. In DNA form, the CDR3 reads TGTGCCAGCAGTGAAGGGCAAGTCTCCTACGAGCAGTACGTC.

This clonotype has only a few counts. The chain uses TRBV7-9 and TRBJ2-5; 10 nucleotides match TRBD1. The CDR3 consists of 15 residues. After removal of 4 bases from V and 5 bases from J, the junction contained 7 bases not matched to a gene. Germline CDR1 SEHNR, CDR2 FQNEAQ (reference sequence). This chain's CDR3 is CASSYLDRGWETQYF. CDR3 sequence (DNA): TGTGCCAGCAGCTATTTGGACAGGGGGTGGGAGACCCAGTACTTC.

This chain joins TRBV2 and TRBJ1-3; D ambiguous. Germline loops: CDR1 SNHLY, CDR2 FYNNEI. The CDR3 length is 13 residues. V was pared by 11 bases and J by 0 bases, with 11 bases between. Written as DNA, the CDR3 is TGTGCCGGATCTCGCTACTCTGGAAACACCATATATTTT. This gives the protein CAGSRYSGNTIYF.

This chain connects TRBV5-1 to TRBJ1-2; D remains unclear. CDR1 SGHRS and CDR2 YFSETQ come from the germline V gene. The CDR3 contains 12 residues. The V and J ends lost 5 bases and 10 bases respectively, with 15 bases between them. The CDR3 DNA reads as TGCGCCAGCAGGAATGGAGGTTGGGACTACACCTTC. This gives the protein CASRNGGWDYTF.

In this sample, this clonotype turned up a few times. V gene TRBV15 combines with J gene TRBJ2-3; 8 positions match TRBD1. The CDR3 extends over 16 amino acids. Trimming took 3 bases from V and 6 from J; bases not matched to a gene: 11. Germline CDR1 is LNHNV and CDR2 is YYDKDF (reference sequence). CDR3 sequence reads: CATSSSGNRGYDTQYF. CDR3 DNA: TGTGCCACCAGCAGCTCCGGGAACAGGGGGTATGATACGCAGTATTTT.

This clonotype was picked up a small number of times. The genes are TRBV5-1 and TRBJ2-2; D unclear. CDR1 SGHRS and CDR2 YFSETQ come from the germline V gene. Trimming pared 0 bases from V and 4 bases from J, leaving 10 bases between. This CDR3 contains 15 residues. The CDR3 nucleotides read TGCGCCAGCAGCTTGGGCAGATACGTCACCGGGGAGCTGTTTTTT. Amino acid sequence: CASSLGRYVTGELFF.

A few counts support this clonotype. The V gene is TRBV7-2, the J gene TRBJ1-2; 7 bases are a match to TRBD1. In germline, CDR1 is SGHTA, CDR2 FQGNSA. Trimming took 4 bases from V and 0 from J; bases not matched to a gene: 11. This CDR3 is built from 17 residues. The CDR3 nucleotides are TGTGCCAGCAGCTCCCGGGACAGCGCTCTCTCTAACTATGGCTACACCTTC. Amino acids: CASSSRDSALSNYGYTF.

This clonotype was counted between two and nine times. The rearrangement joins TRBV7-2 to TRBJ2-7; no definite D call. CDR3 length equals 14 residues. The germline V gene encodes CDR1 SGHTA and CDR2 FQGNSA. Trimming removed 3 bases from V and 3 bases from J, with 12 bases in between. As DNA, the CDR3 is TGTGCCAGCAGCTTCGCCGGGCCAGACTACGAGCAGTACTTC. Translation: CASSFAGPDYEQYF. Based on the CDR3 plus reference TRBV7-2 and TRBJ2-7, the full variable domain is GAGVSQSPSNKVTEKGKDVELRCDPISGHTALYWYRQSLGQGLEFLIYFQGNSAPDKSGLPSDRFSAERTGGSVSTLTIQRTQQEDSAVYLCASSFAGPDYEQYFGPGTRLTVT.

This clonotype has just a few counts. The chain has TRBV7-2 and TRBJ1-2; D is unresolved. The V end was cut by 6 bases, the J end by 7 bases, with 12 bases between. The CDR3 is 12 residues long. Germline V gene sequence: CDR1 SGHTA, CDR2 FQGNSA. CDR3 in amino acids: CASRGMGSGYTF. CDR3 nucleotides: TGTGCCAGCAGAGGAATGGGGAGTGGCTACACCTTC.

In this sample, this clonotype turned up many times. The chain links TRBV4-1 to TRBJ2-4; 8 nucleotides match TRBD1. This CDR3 spans 14 amino acids. CDR1 is MGHRA, CDR2 YSYEKL, per germline. The V gene end was trimmed by 1 base and the J gene end by 8 bases; junction bases not matched to a gene: 4. CDR3 region: CASSQVQGGDIQYF. The CDR3 DNA follows: TGCGCCAGCAGCCAAGTACAGGGGGGCGACATTCAGTACTTC.

The rearrangement links TRBV19 to TRBJ1-1; no definite D call. V shed 1 base and J shed 0 bases, with 12 bases lying between them. The CDR3 length is 16 residues. Germline V gives CDR1 LNHDA, CDR2 SQIVND (reference sequence). CDR3 coding DNA: TGTGCCAGTAGTATAGGTCGGGGAGGATTGAACACTGAAGCTTTCTTT. It translates to CASSIGRGGLNTEAFF.

This clonotype was counted a few times. This chain connects TRBV6-2 or TRBV6-3 to TRBJ1-5, with D perhaps matching TRBD1 (6 bases). Germline-derived CDR1 and CDR2 are MNHEY and SVGEGT. This CDR3 spans 14 amino acids. The V end lost 8 bases, the J end lost 3 bases, and 14 bases lay between the germline ends. The CDR3 DNA reads TGTGCCAGCGGTTCGGACAGCTACAATCAGCCCCAGCATTTT. Amino acid sequence: CASGSDSYNQPQHF.

This clonotype was observed a handful of times. V is TRBV6-6 and J is TRBJ1-6, with D possibly TRBD1 on 5 matching bases. V was cut by 2 bases and J by 5 bases, with 19 bases left in between. Germline V gene lookup returns CDR1 MNHNY and CDR2 SVGAGI (reference sequence). The CDR3 contains 18 residues. The CDR3: CASSYGKRTREDNSPLHF. In DNA form, the CDR3 reads TGTGCCAGCAGTTACGGAAAGCGGACCAGGGAGGATAATTCACCCCTCCACTTT.

V usage is TRBV11-3 and J usage is TRBJ2-1; 9 bases fit TRBD1. The V gene's germline CDR1 is SGHNT and CDR2 YENEEA. V lost 1 base to trimming and J lost 5 bases; unmatched junction nucleotides: 12. This CDR3 region has 18 residues. CDR3: CASSLGEGQGRIHNEQFF. The CDR3 nucleotides are TGTGCCAGCAGCTTAGGTGAAGGACAGGGGAGGATCCACAATGAGCAGTTCTTC.

The chain joins TRBV7-3 to TRBJ1-1; D call uncertain. This CDR3 has 13 residues. Trimming stripped 7 bases from V and 1 base from J, with 10 bases between. Germline V gene lookup returns CDR1 SGHTA and CDR2 FQGTGA. The chain's CDR3 is CASKERANTEAFF. The CDR3 nucleotides are TGTGCCAGCAAGGAACGCGCGAACACTGAAGCTTTCTTT.

This clonotype was detected a few times. V and J are TRBV4-1 and TRBJ1-4, with no clear D. The CDR3 spans 13 residues. V was trimmed by 4 bases and J by 8 bases, leaving 11 bases between them. The germline V gene has CDR1 MGHRA and CDR2 YSYEKL. CDR3 residues: CASSRIGGEKLFF. CDR3 DNA: TGCGCCAGCAGCCGGATCGGAGGGGAAAAACTGTTTTTT.

This chain uses TRBV12-3 or TRBV12-4 with TRBJ2-7; 12 bases fit TRBD1. V dropped 6 bases and J dropped 6; count of bases not matched to a gene: 6. This CDR3 has 14 residues. Written as DNA, the CDR3 is TGTGCCAGCAGAACCGGGACAGGGGGCTTCGAGCAGTACTTC. Translation: CASRTGTGGFEQYF.

The chain employs TRBV5-5 and TRBJ2-7; D unclear. V was shortened by 2 bases and J by 2 bases, with 11 bases between the two germline ends. The CDR3 sequence is 14 residues long. Germline V gene sequence: CDR1 SGHKS, CDR2 YYEKEE (reference sequence). The CDR3 loop reads CASSFPDTAYEQYF. In DNA, the CDR3 is TGTGCCAGCAGCTTCCCTGACACCGCCTACGAGCAGTACTTC.

This sequence joins TRBV7-2 and TRBJ2-2, with D possibly matching TRBD2 (6 bases). The CDR3 sequence is 13 residues long. Germline V lookup: CDR1 SGHTA, CDR2 FQGNSA. V was clipped by 5 bases and J by 5 bases, with 9 bases between them. In nucleotides, the CDR3 is TGTGCCAGCAGCCGACGGGGGACCGGGGAGCTGTTTTTT. The encoded protein is CASSRRGTGELFF.

The chain links TRBV28 to TRBJ2-7; the D is unclear. Trimming stripped 5 bases from V and 4 bases from J, with 15 bases between. Per the germline V gene, CDR1 is MDHEN and CDR2 is SYDVKM. The CDR3 contains 14 residues. The CDR3 loop reads CASSPTDPEYEQYV. CDR3 DNA: TGTGCCAGCAGTCCAACGGACCCTGAGTACGAGCAGTACGTC.

In this sample, this clonotype turned up a few times. This chain uses TRBV9 with TRBJ2-3, with D possibly called TRBD1 or TRBD2 (5 bases each). This CDR3 spans 18 amino acids. The V end lost 3 bases, the J end lost 1 base, and 21 bases lay between the germline ends. Germline V gene sequence: CDR1 SGDLS, CDR2 YYNGEE. The chain's CDR3 is CASSAIPGPQSGTDTQYF. DNA of the CDR3: TGTGCCAGCAGCGCTATACCGGGACCCCAAAGTGGCACAGATACGCAGTATTTT.